This TCR beta chain was found in a study of OX40 agonist ivuxolimab in advanced cancers. As for the study in general: The patients' treatment was ivuxolimab, an agonistic anti-OX40 (CD134) antibody. Partial responses were achieved by three patients, one with hepatocellular carcinoma and two with cutaneous melanoma.

Using immunoSEQ multiplex PCR, the repertoire was profiled, and TCRdb retains in-frame clones only, with some absent. In the table there are 95,000 to 100,000 clones, about 79% of which are singletons. V was pared by 3 bases and J by 3 bases, with 15 bases between. CDR1 and CDR2 (germline): SGDLS, YYNGEE. The CDR3 consists of 15 residues. The origin of this receptor is an adult with an advanced solid tumor such as melanoma, head and neck, liver or kidney cancer. The chain links TRBV9 to TRBJ1-1, with D possibly being TRBD1 (6 bases). The source material was CD4+ or CD8+ T cells sorted from blood, sampled in a trial of the OX40 agonist ivuxolimab. CDR3 nucleotides: TGTGCCAGCAGCGCCTCACCGGGGGCCTACACTGAAGCTTTCTTT. Protein: CASSASPGAYTEAFF.